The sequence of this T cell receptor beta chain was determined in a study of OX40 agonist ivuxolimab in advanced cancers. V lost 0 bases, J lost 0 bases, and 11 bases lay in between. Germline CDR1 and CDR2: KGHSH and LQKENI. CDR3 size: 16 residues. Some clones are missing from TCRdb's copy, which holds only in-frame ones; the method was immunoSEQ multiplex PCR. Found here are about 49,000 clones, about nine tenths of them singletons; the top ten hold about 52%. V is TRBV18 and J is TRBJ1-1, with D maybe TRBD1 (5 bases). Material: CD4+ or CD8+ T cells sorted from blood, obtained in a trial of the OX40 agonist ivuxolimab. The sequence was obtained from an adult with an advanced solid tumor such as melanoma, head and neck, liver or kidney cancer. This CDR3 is CASSPPAGRMNTEAFF. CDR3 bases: TGTGCCAGCTCACCACCGGCAGGGCGCATGAACACTGAAGCTTTCTTT.